The rows below give T cell receptor beta chains drawn from one sample of a study of response to subunit inactivated influenza vaccine. From the RT-PCR reads, TCRdb called clonotypes with MiXCR, one entry per CDR3 protein. The sample carries roughly 500,000 distinct CDR3 sequences, roughly 25% recorded once. The data were also submitted as part of a second study, on T cells expressing NK-cell markers.

Source: CD4+ T cells sorted from PBMCs, taken 11 to 12 days after vaccination. All receptors come from a man between 45 and 60 years old who received an inactivated influenza vaccine. The CDR3 runs from the conserved cysteine through the conserved F or W. The D gene is left open where the match is weak. Size is omitted from some rows. Given values are once, few, many or a class for expanded clones.

d_call: -
j_call: TRBJ2-7
v_call: TRBV15
clone_size: few
cdr3_nt: TGTGCCACCAGCAGATCGGGGCCCGGGTACGAGCAGTACTTC
cdr3_aa: CATSRSGPGYEQYF

d_call: -
j_call: TRBJ2-7
v_call: TRBV7-2
clone_size: few
cdr3_nt: TGTGCCAGCAGCTTAACTGCAGGTTCCTACGAGCAGTACTTC
cdr3_aa: CASSLTAGSYEQYF

d_call: -
j_call: TRBJ1-4
v_call: TRBV28
clone_size: -
cdr3_nt: TGTGCCAGCAGTTATCCGGTGGGAACAAATGAAAAACTGTTTTTT
cdr3_aa: CASSYPVGTNEKLFF

d_call: TRBD1
j_call: TRBJ1-6
v_call: TRBV28
clone_size: few
cdr3_nt: TGTGCCAGCAGTTCACGACAGGGAGGAGTCGGGCCCCTCCACTTT
cdr3_aa: CASSSRQGGVGPLHF

d_call: TRBD2
j_call: TRBJ2-2
v_call: TRBV20-1
clone_size: few
cdr3_nt: TGCAGTGCTCTGGGGCTAGCGGGAGTTGTCACCGGGGAGCTGTTTTTT
cdr3_aa: CSALGLAGVVTGELFF

d_call: -
j_call: TRBJ1-4
v_call: TRBV4-2
clone_size: -
cdr3_nt: TGTGCCAGCACCCAAAGAGGGGCAACTAATGAAAAACTGTTTTTT
cdr3_aa: CASTQRGATNEKLFF

d_call: -
j_call: TRBJ1-1
v_call: TRBV5-6
clone_size: few
cdr3_nt: TGTGCCAGCAGCTTGGGGGTCATGAACACTGAAGCTTTCTTT
cdr3_aa: CASSLGVMNTEAFF

d_call: TRBD2
j_call: TRBJ2-1
v_call: TRBV5-1
clone_size: -
cdr3_nt: TGCGCCAGCGCCCTAGCGGGAACTTGGGATGAGCAGTTCTTC
cdr3_aa: CASALAGTWDEQFF

d_call: TRBD2
j_call: TRBJ2-2
v_call: TRBV20-1
clone_size: -
cdr3_nt: TGCAGTGCGCAGAGCGGGGGGCGCGGCACCGGGGAGCTGTTTTTT
cdr3_aa: CSAQSGGRGTGELFF

d_call: -
j_call: TRBJ2-7
v_call: TRBV7-2
clone_size: few
cdr3_nt: TGTGCCAGCAGCTTCCGGGGGCCGGACGAGCAGTACTTC
cdr3_aa: CASSFRGPDEQYF

d_call: TRBD2
j_call: TRBJ2-2
v_call: TRBV12-3/TRBV12-4
clone_size: few
cdr3_nt: TGTGCCAGCAGTCGGACTAGCGGGGGGGCGAACACCGGGGAGCTGTTTTTT
cdr3_aa: CASSRTSGGANTGELFF

d_call: TRBD2
j_call: TRBJ2-3
v_call: TRBV20-1
clone_size: -
cdr3_nt: TGCAGTGCCCGGAAACTAGCGGGGGGAGGTGATACGCAGTATTTT
cdr3_aa: CSARKLAGGGDTQYF

d_call: -
j_call: TRBJ2-2
v_call: TRBV4-3
clone_size: many
cdr3_nt: TGCGCCAGCAGCCTGTACAGGCCCCCGAACACCGGGGAGCTGTTTTTT
cdr3_aa: CASSLYRPPNTGELFF

d_call: TRBD2
j_call: TRBJ2-3
v_call: TRBV3-1
clone_size: few
cdr3_nt: TGTGCCAGCAGCCAAGGGGGGGGGACGCAGTATTTT
cdr3_aa: CASSQGGGTQYF

d_call: TRBD1
j_call: TRBJ1-1
v_call: TRBV20-1
clone_size: -
cdr3_nt: TGCAGTGCTTCCCAGACAGGGGGATACACTGAAGCTTTCTTT
cdr3_aa: CSASQTGGYTEAFF

d_call: -
j_call: TRBJ1-4
v_call: TRBV6-1
clone_size: many
cdr3_nt: TGTGCCAGCAGCCCTACAGGGTATGATGGAAAACTGTTTTTT
cdr3_aa: CASSPTGYDGKLFF

d_call: -
j_call: TRBJ1-1
v_call: TRBV7-9
clone_size: -
cdr3_nt: TGTGCCAGCAGCCAGGTTTTGGCAGCGAACACTGAAGCTTTCTTT
cdr3_aa: CASSQVLAANTEAFF

d_call: -
j_call: TRBJ2-1
v_call: TRBV6-2/TRBV6-3
clone_size: few
cdr3_nt: TGTGCCAGCAGTCGGGTGAATGAGCAGTTCTTC
cdr3_aa: CASSRVNEQFF

d_call: TRBD1
j_call: TRBJ2-3
v_call: TRBV10-3
clone_size: many
cdr3_nt: TGTGCCATCGGGACAGGGGGAAGCACAGATACGCAGTATTTT
cdr3_aa: CAIGTGGSTDTQYF

d_call: -
j_call: TRBJ1-5
v_call: TRBV25-1
clone_size: -
cdr3_nt: TGTGCCAGCAGTGAATTTCGGGATAATCAGCCCCAGCATTTT
cdr3_aa: CASSEFRDNQPQHF

d_call: TRBD1
j_call: TRBJ2-1
v_call: TRBV7-2
clone_size: -
cdr3_nt: TGTGCCAGCAGCTTAGCGCACAGGGGCCCAAGCTCCTACAATGAGCAGTTCTTC
cdr3_aa: CASSLAHRGPSSYNEQFF

d_call: -
j_call: TRBJ2-5
v_call: TRBV7-9
clone_size: few
cdr3_nt: TGTGCCAGCAGCTGGGGGGAACGAGAGACCCAGTACTTC
cdr3_aa: CASSWGERETQYF

d_call: TRBD2
j_call: TRBJ2-3
v_call: TRBV12-3/TRBV12-4
clone_size: -
cdr3_nt: TGTGCCAGCAGTTCCTTCAGCGGGGGGCTGGCCAATACGCAGTATTTT
cdr3_aa: CASSSFSGGLANTQYF

d_call: -
j_call: TRBJ2-7
v_call: TRBV2
clone_size: many
cdr3_nt: TGTGCCAGCAGCGCAACTCGGGGCGAGCAGTACTTC
cdr3_aa: CASSATRGEQYF

d_call: -
j_call: TRBJ2-1
v_call: TRBV10-3
clone_size: -
cdr3_nt: TGTGCCATCAGCCCGCTAGCAGTAGACAACAATGAGCAGTTCTTC
cdr3_aa: CAISPLAVDNNEQFF

d_call: -
j_call: TRBJ2-5
v_call: TRBV5-5
clone_size: -
cdr3_nt: TGTGCCAGCAGCTTGTTAATAAGTCAGGGCGGGACCCAGTACTTC
cdr3_aa: CASSLLISQGGTQYF

d_call: -
j_call: TRBJ2-7
v_call: TRBV10-3
clone_size: few
cdr3_nt: TGTGCCATCAGAGGGAGCCAGGGGACCTACGAGCAGTACTTC
cdr3_aa: CAIRGSQGTYEQYF

d_call: TRBD1
j_call: TRBJ2-7
v_call: TRBV15
clone_size: -
cdr3_nt: TGTGCCACCAGCAGAGAACCGGGACAGTCCTACGAGCAGTACTTC
cdr3_aa: CATSREPGQSYEQYF

d_call: -
j_call: TRBJ2-5
v_call: TRBV5-1
clone_size: -
cdr3_nt: TGCGCCAGCAGCTTGGCGGGGAAGTCGGAGACCCAGTACTTC
cdr3_aa: CASSLAGKSETQYF

d_call: TRBD1
j_call: TRBJ2-5
v_call: TRBV20-1
clone_size: -
cdr3_nt: TGCAGTGCTAGAGGTCGGACAGGGTGGGAGACCCAGTACTTC
cdr3_aa: CSARGRTGWETQYF

d_call: -
j_call: TRBJ1-2
v_call: TRBV3-1
clone_size: -
cdr3_nt: TGTGCCAGCAGCCAAGATCAGAGGGCTGGCTACACCTTC
cdr3_aa: CASSQDQRAGYTF

d_call: -
j_call: TRBJ2-1
v_call: TRBV5-1
clone_size: few
cdr3_nt: TGCGCCAGCAGCTTGGCCTTCCGGGGTGTCTACAATGAGCAGTTCTTC
cdr3_aa: CASSLAFRGVYNEQFF

d_call: TRBD1
j_call: TRBJ2-1
v_call: TRBV18
clone_size: few
cdr3_nt: TGTGCCAGCTCGACAGGGTTAGTGTCCTACAATGAGCAGTTCTTC
cdr3_aa: CASSTGLVSYNEQFF

d_call: -
j_call: TRBJ1-2
v_call: TRBV9
clone_size: -
cdr3_nt: TGTGCCAGCAGCGTTGGGGTTAGCTATGGCTACACCTTC
cdr3_aa: CASSVGVSYGYTF

d_call: -
j_call: TRBJ1-1
v_call: TRBV19
clone_size: few
cdr3_nt: TGTGCCAGTAGTATCGAGGCTCCCTACGGGGCTGAAGCTTTCTTT
cdr3_aa: CASSIEAPYGAEAFF

d_call: TRBD2
j_call: TRBJ2-2
v_call: TRBV11-1
clone_size: -
cdr3_nt: TGTGCCAGCAGCGTGTACAGGGGAGTAGGACTAGCGGGAGTTAAAGGGGAGCTGTTTTTT
cdr3_aa: CASSVYRGVGLAGVKGELFF

d_call: TRBD2
j_call: TRBJ2-4
v_call: TRBV7-2
clone_size: few
cdr3_nt: TGTGCCAGCAGCTCGACTAGCGGAGGGGTTCGATACTTC
cdr3_aa: CASSSTSGGVRYF